This T cell receptor (beta chain) was sequenced in a study of PD-1 blockade in classical Hodgkin lymphoma. There was relapse after autologous stem cell transplantation in every patient, and there was variation in brentuximab vedotin exposure. Under best response, outcomes were complete response, partial response or progressive disease. Data came from immunoSEQ multiplex PCR; TCRdb stores just in-frame clones and leaves some out. The sample has around 91,000 clones; about nine tenths are singletons. Study observations and caveats: Prior therapy or disease activity may underlie the repertoire differences, whose causes remain undefined. Newly diagnosed and completely responding patients shared comparable baseline diversity. TCR diversity at baseline was reported to be reduced in newly diagnosed patients relative to healthy donors.

Of note for this clone: The antigen is unknown.

The V gene's germline CDR1 is SNHLY and CDR2 FYNNEI. The CDR3 sequence is 16 residues long. The V end lost 0 bases, the J end lost 3 bases, and 12 bases lay between the germline ends. The sequence was obtained from a human donor with classical Hodgkin lymphoma. Sequencing was performed on peripheral blood mononuclear cells (PBMCs), taken at baseline. The chain has TRBV2 and TRBJ2-1; D may be TRBD2 (6 bases). CDR3 sequence: CASSEALRGSYNEQFF. In DNA, the CDR3 is TGTGCCAGCAGTGAAGCGTTGCGGGGAAGCTACAATGAGCAGTTCTTC.